This record covers a single T cell receptor (beta chain). The target of this receptor is not known. No base quality values were provided; no much bigger clone lies one nucleotide off. The library was obtained by PCR. Sequencing instrument: Illumina HiSeq 2500. TCR library preparation used molecular barcoding, with unique molecular identifiers applied to normalize quantification of the TCRbeta repertoire. The raw public reads went through TCRdb reprocessing: fastp at Q25, MiXCR clone calling, in-frame beta chains kept. Records with the same CDR3 protein are collapsed into one entry carrying the most frequent genes and DNA. Present in this sample are hundreds of thousands of distinct CDR3 sequences, around 16% of which were seen just once. Over 0.95% of the sample is held by the ten biggest clonotypes. Taken from cysteine to phenylalanine, the CDR3 has 15 residues. The kept DNA is CDR3 alone, 45 bases in frame from the first base. CDR1 is given as SGHRS and CDR2 as YFSETQ, both from the germline V gene. The junction shows trimming of 4 bases on V and 1 base on J, and the gene matches do not reach 6 bases of it.

These data originate in a study of T-cell reconstitution after alpha-beta-depleted transplantation in children (TCRdb year 2016). For the study in its entirety: The study quantitatively tracked T-cell immune reconstitution after TCRalphabeta/CD19-depleted allogeneic hematopoietic cell transplantation in children using TCR repertoire profiling.

The chain uses TRBV5-1 and TRBJ1-1; TRBD1 aligns with 8 central bases. The TCR was taken from a human donor who donated a stem cell graft to a child with acute myeloid leukemia. Material: PBMCs from the stem cell graft donor, obtained from the stem cell graft. The DNA reads as follows: TGCGCCAGCAGCCTGCAGGGGGCCCGGAACACTGAAGCTTTCTTT. Its translation reads: CASSLQGARNTEAFF.